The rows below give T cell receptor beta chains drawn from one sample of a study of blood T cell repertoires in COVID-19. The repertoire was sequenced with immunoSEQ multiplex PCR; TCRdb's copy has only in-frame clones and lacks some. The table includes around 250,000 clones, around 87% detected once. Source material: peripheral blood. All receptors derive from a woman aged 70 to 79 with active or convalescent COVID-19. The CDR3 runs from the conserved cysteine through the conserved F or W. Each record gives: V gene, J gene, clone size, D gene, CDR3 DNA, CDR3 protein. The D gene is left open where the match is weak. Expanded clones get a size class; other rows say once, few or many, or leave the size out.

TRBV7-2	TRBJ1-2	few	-	TGTGCCAGCAGCTCGGACCCTGGACAGTCCCGCTACACCTTC	CASSSDPGQSRYTF
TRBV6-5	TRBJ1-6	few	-	TGTGCCGGTACAGGGTTCAATAATTCACCCCTCCACTTT	CAGTGFNNSPLHF
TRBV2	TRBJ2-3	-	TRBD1	TGTGCCAGCAGTGTCGACAGGGGATTAAGGAAGGATACGCAGTATTTT	CASSVDRGLRKDTQYF
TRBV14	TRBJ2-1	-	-	TGTGCCAGCAGCGTACGGAGTGAGCAGTTCTTC	CASSVRSEQFF
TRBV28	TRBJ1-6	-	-	TGTGCCACCGGGGGTCAGAATTCACCCCTCCACTTT	CATGGQNSPLHF
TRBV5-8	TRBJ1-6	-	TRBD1	TGTGCCAGCAGCGAGGACAGGGGGCGAAATTCACCCCTCCACTTT	CASSEDRGRNSPLHF
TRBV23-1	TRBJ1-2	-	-	TGCGCCAGCAGACATACGGAGGGTCTCTTTATGAGGTACTATGGCTACACCTTC	CASRHTEGLFMRYYGYTF
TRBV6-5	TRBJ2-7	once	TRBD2	TGTGCCAGCAGTCCCGGGGGGGCGGAGCAGTACTTC	CASSPGGAEQYF
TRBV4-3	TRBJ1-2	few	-	TGCGCCAGCAGCCAAGAGCGGGGGAACTATGGCTACACCTTC	CASSQERGNYGYTF
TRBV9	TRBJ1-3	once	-	TGTGCCAGCAGCGTAGATGGGCATAGTTCTGGAAACACCATATATTTT	CASSVDGHSSGNTIYF
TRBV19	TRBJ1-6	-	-	TGTGCCAGTAGTCGCAGGTCAGGTTCAGATTCACCCCTCCACTTT	CASSRRSGSDSPLHF
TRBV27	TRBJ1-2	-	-	TGTGCCAGCTCCGTCGGGGGGTATGGCTACACCTTC	CASSVGGYGYTF
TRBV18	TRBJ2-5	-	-	TGTGCCAGCTCATTAGGCGGGCGGGAGACCCAGTACTTC	CASSLGGRETQYF
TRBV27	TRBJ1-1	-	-	TGTGCCAGTCGGCGGGGAAACACTGAAGCTTTCTTT	CASRRGNTEAFF
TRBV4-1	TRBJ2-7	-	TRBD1	TGCGCCAGCAGCTTCAGGACAGGGGACGAGCAGTACTTC	CASSFRTGDEQYF
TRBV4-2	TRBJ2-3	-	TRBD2	TGTGCCAGCAGCCAAGACTCCGCGGGGACTAGCCAGTATTTT	CASSQDSAGTSQYF
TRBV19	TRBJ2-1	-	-	TGTGCCAGTAGTATACGCCCCGCGGGGTTGTACAATGAGCAGTTCTTC	CASSIRPAGLYNEQFF